A single sample gave rise to the 30 T cell receptor beta chains below, sequenced in a study of cytomegalovirus exposure and HLA in healthy donors. Use of 60 Vbeta and 13 Jbeta primers characterized the PCR. Using immunoSEQ multiplex PCR, the repertoire was profiled, and TCRdb retains in-frame clones only, with some absent. This table holds tens of thousands of clones. The sequencing input was PBMCs. These TCRs come from a man in his late teens or twenties in good health and CMV-seropositive.

This rearrangement joins TRBV5-6 to TRBJ1-2, with TRBD1 identical over 10 bases. The CDR3 covers 15 residues. J gave up 4 bases and V 7 bases, and 10 bases lay outside the gene matches. CDR1 is SGHDT, CDR2 YYEEEE, per germline. CDR3 DNA sequence: TGTGCCAGCCGGGACAGGGGCTCCTGGGGCTATGGCTACACCTTC. It encodes CASRDRGSWGYGYTF.

The chain couples TRBV5-1 to TRBJ1-1; weak D call: TRBD1 (6 bases). CDR3 length: 13 residues. Trimming pared 4 bases from V and 1 base from J, leaving 8 bases between. Germline V gives CDR1 SGHRS, CDR2 YFSETQ. CDR3 sequence (DNA): TGCGCCAGCAGCACGGGACAGAACACTGAAGCTTTCTTT. This encodes CASSTGQNTEAFF.

The rearrangement joins TRBV18 to TRBJ2-3; 9 nucleotides align to TRBD1. Germline CDR1 KGHSH, CDR2 LQKENI. The V gene end was trimmed by 6 bases and the J gene end by 4 bases; junction bases not matched to a gene: 8. The CDR3 contains 15 residues. The DNA for the CDR3 is TGTGCCAGCTCTCTACAGGGGGCAATACCAGATACGCAGTATTTT. It codes for CASSLQGAIPDTQYF.

The rearrangement uses TRBV5-1 and TRBJ2-2; TRBD2 matches at 12 bases. Per the germline V gene, CDR1 is SGHRS and CDR2 is YFSETQ. The J segment lost 5 bases and the V segment lost 7 bases, leaving 0 bases of the junction unmatched. The CDR3 consists of 13 residues. CDR3 nucleotides: TGCGCCAGCGGACTAGCGGGGACCGGGGAGCTGTTTTTT. It specifies CASGLAGTGELFF.

The V call is TRBV19, the J call TRBJ1-5; 9 bases map to TRBD1. CDR1 is LNHDA and CDR2 is SQIVND in the germline V gene (reference sequence). V gave up 9 bases and J gave up 7 bases; unmatched junction bases: 13. The length of the CDR3 is 15 residues. The CDR3 DNA reads as TGTGCCAGCGTTATGACAGGGGGAAACATGCAGCCCCAGCATTTT. Amino acids: CASVMTGGNMQPQHF.

This chain joins TRBV6-1 and TRBJ2-5; maybe TRBD1 (5 bases). CDR1 is MNHNS, CDR2 SASEGT, per germline. The CDR3 runs to 14 residues. Trimming took off 1 base at V and 4 bases at J, with 10 bases between the two ends. The CDR3 DNA reads TGTGCCAGCAGTGAAGGAGACAGTCGAGAGACCCAGTACTTC. It is translated as CASSEGDSRETQYF.

This chain joins TRBV11-2 and TRBJ1-2, with a weak D call TRBD1 (6 bases). Trimming took 9 bases from V and 4 from J, leaving 15 bases between them. CDR1 SGHAT and CDR2 FQNNGV come from the germline V gene. The CDR3 spans 13 residues. CDR3 nucleotides: TGTGCCAGTACAGGGCCACCATTCTATGGCTACACCTTC. Translation: CASTGPPFYGYTF.

The J gene is TRBJ2-2, the V gene TRBV10-1; 11 bases are a match to TRBD2. J was trimmed by 1 base and V by 4 bases; bases with no gene match: 5. The CDR3 runs to 17 residues. CDR1 WNHNN and CDR2 SYGVQD come from the germline V gene (reference sequence). For the CDR3, the DNA is TGCGCCAGCAGTGGGTCTAGCGGGGGGAAGAACACCGGGGAGCTGTTTTTT. It codes for CASSGSSGGKNTGELFF.

The chain joins TRBV5-1 to TRBJ2-7; TRBD1 agrees at 8 bases. Germline V gives CDR1 SGHRS, CDR2 YFSETQ. The CDR3 is 15 residues long. V trimming: 0 bases; J trimming: 4 bases; junction bases outside the gene matches: 6. DNA for the CDR3: TGCGCCAGCAGCTTGGGTGCAGGGGGCGAGTACGAGCAGTACTTC. Its protein is CASSLGAGGEYEQYF.

This chain links TRBV5-1 with TRBJ2-2, with D possibly TRBD2 on 6 matching bases. Between the trimmed V and J ends, which lost 5 bases and 4 bases, there was a span of 18 bases. The CDR3 extends over 16 amino acids. The germline V gene has CDR1 SGHRS and CDR2 YFSETQ. The CDR3, as DNA: TGCGCCAGCAGATTAGCGCAGGGAGGAACCACCGGGGAGCTGTTTTTT. Its protein is CASRLAQGGTTGELFF.

This chain uses TRBV5-6 with TRBJ2-3; 12 nucleotides agree with TRBD1. The junction had 8 bases not matched to a gene; V was cut back by 4 bases and J by 2 bases. Germline CDR1 reads SGHDT; CDR2 reads YYEEEE. CDR3 length equals 17 residues. The CDR3 loop reads CASSPTGTGGSTDTQYF. CDR3 coding DNA: TGTGCCAGCAGCCCCACGGGGACAGGGGGCTCCACAGATACGCAGTATTTT.

The CDR3 protein is CASRVHTNQPQHF. The CDR3 DNA reads as TGTGCCAGCAGGGTACACACCAATCAGCCCCAGCATTTT. The chain employs TRBV6-1 and TRBJ1-5, with D unclear. The V and J ends lost 6 bases and 3 bases respectively, with 9 bases between them. Per germline, CDR1 MNHNS and CDR2 SASEGT. The CDR3 consists of 13 residues.

This chain connects TRBV6-1 to TRBJ1-5; 10 nucleotides align to TRBD1. Germline loops: CDR1 MNHNS, CDR2 SASEGT. With 1 base clipped from V and 0 bases from J, the junction kept 6 bases outside the gene matches. CDR3 size: 18 residues. The CDR3: CASSEGTGGAYSNQPQHF. Here the CDR3 DNA reads TGTGCCAGCAGTGAAGGGACAGGGGGGGCGTATAGCAATCAGCCCCAGCATTTT.

This sequence joins TRBV18 and TRBJ1-1; TRBD1 agrees at 7 bases. Germline V gives CDR1 KGHSH, CDR2 LQKENI. The CDR3 runs to 12 residues. V was clipped by 6 bases and J by 5 bases; unmatched bases: 3. The CDR3 sequence is CASSRGSTEAFF. Written as DNA, the CDR3 is TGTGCCAGCTCCAGGGGGAGTACTGAAGCTTTCTTT.

The chain joins TRBV7-2 to TRBJ2-1, with D possibly being TRBD2 (6 bases). This CDR3 has 15 residues. V was pared by 3 bases and J by 2 bases, with 11 bases between. Germline CDR1 SGHTA, CDR2 FQGNSA. CDR3 sequence reads: CASSFVAVPYNEQFF. The CDR3 bases are TGTGCCAGCAGCTTCGTAGCGGTACCCTACAATGAGCAGTTCTTC.

The V call is TRBV5-1, the J call TRBJ2-3; TRBD1 is a possible D gene (5 bases). Germline V gene sequence: CDR1 SGHRS, CDR2 YFSETQ. V shed 4 bases and J shed 5 bases, with 14 bases lying between them. The length of the CDR3 is 14 residues. This chain's CDR3 is CASSTLGHLDTQYF. DNA of the CDR3: TGCGCCAGCAGCACCCTAGGACATTTAGATACGCAGTATTTT.

V usage is TRBV4-2 and J usage is TRBJ1-1; possible D gene TRBD1, 5 bases. This CDR3 region has 15 residues. CDR1 and CDR2 from the germline V gene are LGHNA and YNFKEQ. Deletions cut 3 bases from V and 5 bases from J, with 16 bases between. The CDR3 DNA reads TGTGCCAGCAGCCATGGGGCCGGGGGAGGGACTGAAGCTTTCTTT. Its translation is CASSHGAGGGTEAFF.

This chain links TRBV9 with TRBJ1-3; 7 bases map to TRBD1. This CDR3 comprises 17 residues. The germline V gene encodes CDR1 SGDLS and CDR2 YYNGEE. After removal of 0 bases from V and 0 bases from J, the junction contained 6 bases not matched to a gene. CDR3 amino acids: CASSVGAGGSSGNTIYF. As DNA, the CDR3 is TGTGCCAGCAGCGTAGGGGCAGGGGGTTCCTCTGGAAACACCATATATTTT. The full variable domain, completed using reference TRBV9 and TRBJ1-3, is DSGVTQTPKHLITATGQRVTLRCSPRSGDLSVYWYQQSLDQGLQFLIQYYNGEERAKGNILERFSAQQFPDLHSELNLSSLELGDSALYFCASSVGAGGSSGNTIYFGEGSWLTVV.

J is TRBJ1-6 and V is TRBV28; D is uncertain. The CDR3 sequence is 18 residues long. V was cut by 6 bases and J by 7 bases, with 25 bases left in between. Germline V gene data show CDR1 as MDHEN and CDR2 as SYDVKM. CDR3 loop: CASSPERGSFLRNSPLHF. The CDR3 DNA is TGTGCCAGCAGCCCAGAACGAGGGAGTTTTCTTAGGAATTCACCCCTCCACTTT. Based on the CDR3 plus reference TRBV28 and TRBJ1-6, the full variable domain is DVKVTQSSRYLVKRTGEKVFLECVQDMDHENMFWYRQDPGLGLRLIYFSYDVKMKEKGDIPEGYSVSREKKERFSLILESASTNQTSMYLCASSPERGSFLRNSPLHFGNGTRLTVT.

The genes are TRBV15 and TRBJ2-7, with 8 bases lining up with TRBD2. Germline CDR1 LNHNV, CDR2 YYDKDF (reference sequence). The CDR3 is 15 residues long. Trimming at V came to 5 bases and at J to 0 bases, leaving 6 bases not matched to a gene. The CDR3 DNA reads as TGTGCCACCAGCCCAACGGGAGGGAGCTCCTACGAGCAGTACTTC. Translated: CATSPTGGSSYEQYF. Combining the CDR3 with reference TRBV15 and TRBJ2-7 gives the whole variable domain DAMVIQNPRYQVTQFGKPVTLSCSQTLNHNVMYWYQQKSSQAPKLLFHYYDKDFNNEADTPDNFQSRRPNTSFCFLDIRSPGLGDTAMYLCATSPTGGSSYEQYFGPGTRLTVT.

The rearrangement links TRBV27 to TRBJ1-2; TRBD1 might be the D (5 bases). The V gene lost 2 bases and the J gene lost 3 bases, with 7 bases spanning the gap. The CDR3 sequence is 13 residues long. Per germline, CDR1 MNHEY and CDR2 SMNVEV (reference sequence). The CDR3 loop is CASSLRQYYGYTF. The CDR3 region has the DNA TGTGCCAGCAGTTTACGACAGTACTATGGCTACACCTTC.

The chain joins TRBV19 to TRBJ2-5, with TRBD1 matching 7 bases. Germline loops: CDR1 LNHDA, CDR2 SQIVND (reference sequence). Trimming removed 4 bases from V and 4 bases from J; junction bases left unmatched: 6. The CDR3 runs 14 residues. CDR3 DNA: TGTGCCAGTAGTACCACAGGGGTGGGAGAGACCCAGTACTTC. This encodes CASSTTGVGETQYF.

V gene TRBV6-4 combines with J gene TRBJ1-2; 7 nucleotides match TRBD1. V trimming: 5 bases; J trimming: 0 bases; junction bases outside the gene matches: 6. The CDR3 is 15 residues long. Germline CDR1 and CDR2: MRHNA and SNTAGT. In DNA form, the CDR3 reads TGTGCCAGCAGTTTCCGGACAGGCTCTAACTATGGCTACACCTTC. It is translated as CASSFRTGSNYGYTF.

This chain connects TRBV14 to TRBJ1-2; 9 bases are shared with TRBD1. The CDR3 covers 12 residues. The junction had 3 bases not matched to a gene; V was cut back by 6 bases and J by 7 bases. Germline values: CDR1 SGHDN, CDR2 FVKESK. The CDR3 DNA reads as TGTGCCAGCAGTACAGGGGGCCTTGGCTACACCTTC. Residues: CASSTGGLGYTF.

The chain carries TRBV6-5 and TRBJ2-1; 7 bases map to TRBD2. The CDR3 runs to 14 residues. Germline loops: CDR1 MNHEY, CDR2 SVGAGI. Germline trimming cut 4 bases from V and 8 bases from J; bases unmatched to any gene: 8. The CDR3 nucleotides are TGTGCCAGCAGTTTGGGTCGGGAGGTGGATGAGCAGTTCTTC. The encoded protein is CASSLGREVDEQFF.

This sequence joins TRBV29-1 and TRBJ1-1, with TRBD1 as a possible D gene (5 bases). Germline V gene sequence: CDR1 SQVTM, CDR2 ANQGSEA. V was cut by 6 bases and J by 8 bases, with 19 bases left in between. CDR3 length: 13 amino acids. The CDR3 region has the DNA TGCAGCGTGAAAAGGGGAGGGGAACGCGAAGCTTTCTTT. This encodes CSVKRGGEREAFF.

This rearrangement joins TRBV18 to TRBJ2-7; D is possibly TRBD2 (5 bases). The CDR3 has 15 residues. Trimming shortened V by 4 bases and J by 6 bases, and 19 bases separated the two germline ends. Germline CDR1 KGHSH, CDR2 LQKENI. The CDR3 region is CASSRSIPGSLEQYF. The CDR3 DNA reads as TGTGCCAGCTCACGGTCCATCCCGGGATCCCTCGAGCAGTACTTC. The full variable domain, rest sourced from reference TRBV18 and TRBJ2-7, is NAGVMQNPRHLVRRRGQEARLRCSPMKGHSHVYWYRQLPEEGLKFMVYLQKENIIDESGMPKERFSAEFPKEGPSILRIQQVVRGDSAAYFCASSRSIPGSLEQYFGPGTRLTVT.

This rearrangement joins TRBV6-5 to TRBJ2-1; 10 bases agree with TRBD2. The ends lost 0 bases at V and 7 bases at J; junction bases unmatched: 6. Germline V gene sequence: CDR1 MNHEY, CDR2 SVGAGI. This CDR3 is 16 amino acids long. As DNA, the CDR3 is TGTGCCAGCAGTTACTCGGAAGCGGGGGGGTGGAATGAGCAGTTCTTC. As protein: CASSYSEAGGWNEQFF.

This chain joins TRBV4-1 and TRBJ2-1; D is perhaps TRBD2 (6 bases). The V end was cut by 0 bases, the J end by 5 bases, with 23 bases between. The CDR3 extends over 19 amino acids. The V gene's germline CDR1 is MGHRA and CDR2 YSYEKL. CDR3 nucleotides: TGCGCCAGCAGCCAAGATCGTGATAGCGGTACCCTCAGGGACAATGAGCAGTTCTTC. This sequence encodes CASSQDRDSGTLRDNEQFF.

The V and J genes are TRBV7-9 and TRBJ1-6; no firm D call. CDR1 and CDR2 (germline): SEHNR, FQNEAQ (reference sequence). The CDR3 totals 12 residues. Between the trimmed V and J ends, which lost 10 bases and 7 bases, there was a span of 11 bases. The CDR3 reads CATRSGNSPLHF. In DNA form, the CDR3 reads TGTGCCACCCGATCCGGGAATTCACCCCTCCACTTT.